This T cell receptor (beta chain) came from a study of PD-L1 blockade in urothelial cancer. Turning to the study itself: Intravenous atezolizumab, 1,200 mg every 3 weeks, was begun by patients in the mid-2010s.

The ends were cut back, 1 base at V and 8 bases at J, with 9 bases in the middle. Germline lookup yields CDR1 SGHDT and CDR2 YYEEEE. The CDR3 runs to 12 residues. The method was immunoSEQ multiplex PCR; TCRdb's version includes in-frame clones alone and lacks a portion of them. This table holds roughly 39,000 clones, 80% to 95% found once. As for time point: pretreatment peripheral blood. V usage is TRBV5-6 and J usage is TRBJ1-1, with D uncertain. This TCR derives from a woman aged 60-75 years with urothelial cancer. Sample: PBMCs, taken around atezolizumab (anti-PD-L1) treatment. The CDR3 bases are TGTGCCAGCAGCTTGAACAGTGAGGAAGCTTTCTTT. Protein product: CASSLNSEEAFF.